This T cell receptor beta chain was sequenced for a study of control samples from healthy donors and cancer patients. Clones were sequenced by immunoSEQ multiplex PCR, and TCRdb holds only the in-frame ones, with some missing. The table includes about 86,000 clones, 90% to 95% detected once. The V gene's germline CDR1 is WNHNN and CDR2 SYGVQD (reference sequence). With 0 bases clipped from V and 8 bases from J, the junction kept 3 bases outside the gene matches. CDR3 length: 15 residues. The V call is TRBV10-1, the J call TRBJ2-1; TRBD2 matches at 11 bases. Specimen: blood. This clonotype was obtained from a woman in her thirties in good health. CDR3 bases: TGCGCCAGCAGTGAGTCAGGACTAGCGGGTGATGAGCAGTTCTTC. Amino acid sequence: CASSESGLAGDEQFF.